A few counts support the clone carrying this TCR beta chain. Its matching antigen is unknown. Relative to the germline gene, one junction end is altered; a read error may explain this. A TCRbeta library incorporating unique molecular identifiers was prepared. In TCRdb, the PCR reads were re-called with MiXCR into one record per CDR3 protein. The data show about 900,000 distinct CDR3 sequences, with around 30% seen just once and more than 25% held by the top ten. The CDR3 length is 17 residues. The germline CDR1 and CDR2 sequences are KGHSH and LQKENI. The sample originates from a study of T-cell reconstitution after alpha-beta-depleted transplantation in children. Regarding the study as a whole: A year post-transplant, T-cell counts and diversity derived mostly from newly produced T cells. By about two months after transplant, alpha-beta T cells reportedly arose from several hundred graft clones that had expanded.

The receptor was isolated from a boy in the first two years of life who had a stem cell transplant for SCID, so the T cells may come from the graft donor. The specimen was PBMCs, mostly from graft donor cells, collected 360 days after TCRalphabeta/CD19-depleted stem cell transplant. J is TRBJ2-1 and V is TRBV18, with a possible D match to TRBD1 (6 bases). Here the CDR3 reads CASSPRPGQGMPNEQFF. The CDR3 DNA reads as TGTGCCAGCTCCCCACGGCCGGGACAAGGAATGCCCAATGAGCAGTTCTTC.